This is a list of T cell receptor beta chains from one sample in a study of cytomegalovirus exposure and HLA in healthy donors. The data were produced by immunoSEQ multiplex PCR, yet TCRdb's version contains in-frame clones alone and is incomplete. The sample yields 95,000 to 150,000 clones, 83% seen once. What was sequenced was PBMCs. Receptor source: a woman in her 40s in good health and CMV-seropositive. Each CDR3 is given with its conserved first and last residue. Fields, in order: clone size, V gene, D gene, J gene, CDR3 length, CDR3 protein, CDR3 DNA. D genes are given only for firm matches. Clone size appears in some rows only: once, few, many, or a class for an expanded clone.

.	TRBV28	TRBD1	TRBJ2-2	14	CASGTGVANGELFF	TGTGCCAGTGGGACAGGGGTCGCCAACGGGGAGCTGTTTTTT
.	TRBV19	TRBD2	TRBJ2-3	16	CASASLAGVITDTQYF	TGTGCCAGCGCGTCACTAGCGGGGGTAATAACAGATACGCAGTATTTT
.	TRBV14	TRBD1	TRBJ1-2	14	CASSQVEGAYGYTF	TGTGCCAGCAGCCAAGTAGAGGGGGCCTATGGCTACACCTTC
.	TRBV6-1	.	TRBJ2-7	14	CASQMEPTGNEQYF	TGTGCCAGCCAGATGGAGCCTACAGGAAACGAGCAGTACTTC
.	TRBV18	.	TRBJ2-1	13	CASSPVPVNEQFF	TGTGCCAGCTCACCGGTTCCGGTCAATGAGCAGTTCTTC
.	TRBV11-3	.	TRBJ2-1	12	CASSLGENEQFF	TGTGCCAGCAGCTTAGGCGAGAATGAGCAGTTCTTC
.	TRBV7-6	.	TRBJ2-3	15	CASSLSYWGADTQYF	TGTGCCAGCAGCTTAAGCTATTGGGGGGCAGATACGCAGTATTTT
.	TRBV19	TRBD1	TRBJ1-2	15	CASSTKTGLAYGYTF	TGTGCCAGTAGTACAAAGACAGGGCTGGCCTATGGCTACACCTTC
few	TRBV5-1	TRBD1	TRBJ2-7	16	CASSLARQGASNEQYF	TGCGCCAGCAGCTTGGCAAGACAGGGGGCCTCGAACGAGCAGTACTTC
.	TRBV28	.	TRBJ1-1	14	CASIPGTQNTEAFF	TGTGCCAGCATCCCCGGGACACAGAACACTGAAGCTTTCTTT
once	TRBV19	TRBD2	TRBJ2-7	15	CASSQSGTLSYEQYF	TGTGCCAGTAGTCAGAGCGGGACTCTGTCTTACGAGCAGTACTTC
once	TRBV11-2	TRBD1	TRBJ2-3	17	CASSSGDRGSVTDTQYF	TGTGCCAGCAGCTCCGGCGACAGGGGGAGTGTTACAGATACGCAGTATTTT
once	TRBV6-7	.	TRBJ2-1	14	CASIKGLSYNEQFF	TGTGCCAGCATTAAGGGACTGAGCTACAATGAGCAGTTCTTC
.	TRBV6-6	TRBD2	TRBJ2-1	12	CASSYSGGRMFF	TGTGCCAGCAGTTACTCGGGCGGGAGAATGTTCTTC
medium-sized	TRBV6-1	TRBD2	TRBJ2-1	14	CASSEAGTSLEQFF	TGTGCCAGCAGTGAAGCCGGGACTAGTCTTGAGCAGTTCTTC
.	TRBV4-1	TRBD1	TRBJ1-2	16	CASSQDGDSSNYGYTF	TGCGCCAGCAGCCAAGATGGGGACAGTTCTAACTATGGCTACACCTTC
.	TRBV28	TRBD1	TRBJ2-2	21	CASSLYPWTGGEKTNTGELFF	TGTGCCAGCAGTCTCTATCCCTGGACAGGGGGAGAGAAAACGAACACCGGGGAGCTGTTTTTT
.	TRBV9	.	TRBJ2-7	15	CASSVVPESSYEQYF	TGTGCCAGCAGCGTAGTTCCGGAGAGCTCCTACGAGCAGTACTTC
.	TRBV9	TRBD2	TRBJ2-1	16	CASSVGGTSSLHEQFF	TGTGCCAGCAGCGTAGGAGGGACTAGCTCACTACATGAGCAGTTCTTC
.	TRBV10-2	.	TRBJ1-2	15	CASSEFGRLNYGYTF	TGCGCCAGCAGTGAGTTTGGCAGGTTGAACTATGGCTACACCTTC
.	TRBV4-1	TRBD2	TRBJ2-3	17	CASSQEPSGRAEDTQYF	TGCGCCAGCAGCCAAGAACCCAGCGGGAGGGCCGAGGATACGCAGTATTTT
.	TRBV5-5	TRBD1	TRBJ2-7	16	CASSLSSGTGIYEQYF	TGTGCCAGCAGCTTGTCATCCGGGACAGGGATCTACGAGCAGTACTTC
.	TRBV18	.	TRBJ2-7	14	CASSPPRVLGEQYF	TGTGCCAGCTCACCACCCAGGGTGTTGGGGGAGCAGTACTTC
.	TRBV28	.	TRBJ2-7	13	CASRFSLDYEQYF	TGTGCCAGCCGATTCTCGCTAGACTACGAGCAGTACTTC
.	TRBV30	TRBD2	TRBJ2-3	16	CAWSALGLADTDTQYF	TGTGCCTGGAGTGCCCTGGGACTAGCGGACACAGATACGCAGTATTTT
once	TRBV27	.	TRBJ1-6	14	CASTLGGANSPLHF	TGTGCCAGCACCCTGGGGGGGGCTAATTCACCCCTCCACTTT
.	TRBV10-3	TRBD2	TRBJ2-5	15	CATGALEAGEETQYF	TGTGCCACCGGGGCCCTCGAAGCGGGAGAGGAGACCCAGTACTTC
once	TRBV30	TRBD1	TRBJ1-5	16	CAWSPPGTGGAQPQHF	TGTGCCTGGAGTCCACCCGGGACAGGGGGTGCTCAGCCCCAGCATTTT
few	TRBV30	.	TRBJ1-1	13	CAWSRVMNTEAFF	TGTGCCTGGAGTCGAGTCATGAACACTGAAGCTTTCTTT
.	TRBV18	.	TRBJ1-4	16	CASSRVPDITNEKLFF	TGTGCCAGCTCACGGGTCCCCGACATAACTAATGAAAAACTGTTTTTT
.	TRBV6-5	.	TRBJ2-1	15	CASSYVAGSYNEQFF	TGTGCCAGCAGTTACGTGGCGGGCTCCTACAATGAGCAGTTCTTC
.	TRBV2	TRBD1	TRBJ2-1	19	CASKIRIAPGTGFGNEQFF	TGTGCCAGCAAAATAAGGATAGCCCCCGGGACAGGTTTTGGGAATGAGCAGTTCTTC
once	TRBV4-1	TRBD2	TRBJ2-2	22	CASSQGKATLLAGGKNTGELFF	TGCGCCAGCAGCCAAGGTAAGGCGACTCTACTAGCGGGAGGCAAGAACACCGGGGAGCTGTTTTTT
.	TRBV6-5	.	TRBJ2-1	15	CASSLIDPGQNEQFF	TGTGCCAGCAGCCTTATCGACCCTGGGCAAAATGAGCAGTTCTTC
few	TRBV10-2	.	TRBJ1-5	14	CASTWTASNQPQHF	TGCGCCAGCACCTGGACAGCTAGCAATCAGCCCCAGCATTTT
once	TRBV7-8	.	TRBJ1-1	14	CASSADRMNTEAFF	TGTGCCAGCAGCGCCGACAGGATGAACACTGAAGCTTTCTTT
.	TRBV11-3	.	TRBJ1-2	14	CASSLDFRRDGYTF	TGTGCCAGCAGCTTAGATTTCCGCAGGGATGGCTACACCTTC